The rows below give T cell receptor beta chains drawn from one sample of a study of blood T cell repertoires in COVID-19. Profiling relied on immunoSEQ multiplex PCR, and the TCRdb table lists in-frame clones only, not all of them. The sample comprises about 49,000 clones, about 92% of which are singletons, and roughly 0.99% rests with the top ten. Sequencing used peripheral blood. The receptors shown here come from a man in his sixties with COVID-19, enrolled during active disease. Each CDR3 is given with its conserved first and last residue. D genes are given only for firm matches. Expanded clones are given a class, and other clones once, few, many or no size at all.

j_call v_call d_call clone_size cdr3_aa cdr3_nt
TRBJ2-1 TRBV4-3 NA NA CASSQASGSYNEQFF TGCGCCAGCAGCCAAGCCAGCGGGTCCTACAATGAGCAGTTCTTC
TRBJ1-1 TRBV5-8 TRBD1 NA CASSRADRVITEAFF TGTGCCAGCAGCCGGGCGGACAGGGTGATCACTGAAGCTTTCTTT
TRBJ1-1 TRBV6-5 NA NA CASRGLRNTEAFF TGTGCCAGCAGGGGGCTTAGGAACACTGAAGCTTTCTTT
TRBJ2-1 TRBV4-1 NA NA CASRQPGTSPTYNEQFF TGCGCCAGCAGACAACCCGGAACTAGCCCTACCTACAATGAGCAGTTCTTC
TRBJ2-1 TRBV11-3 NA NA CASSLNRVGNEQFF TGTGCCAGCAGCTTGAACAGGGTAGGCAATGAGCAGTTCTTC
TRBJ2-3 TRBV5-4 TRBD2 NA CASSNRLAGAGTDTQYF TGTGCCAGCAGCAATCGACTAGCGGGGGCGGGCACAGATACGCAGTATTTT
TRBJ2-2 TRBV5-8 TRBD2 once CASSSDRVAGVVGELFF TGTGCCAGCAGCTCGGATCGTGTAGCGGGAGTGGTCGGGGAGCTGTTTTTT
TRBJ1-1 TRBV3-1/TRBV3-2 NA NA CASSHNRALEAFF TGTGCCAGCAGCCATAACAGGGCCCTTGAAGCTTTCTTT
TRBJ1-1 TRBV6-5 NA NA CASRVRGGDTEAFF TGTGCCAGCAGGGTCCGCGGAGGGGACACTGAAGCTTTCTTT
TRBJ2-7 TRBV2 TRBD2 NA CASRESGGLSYEQYF TGTGCCAGCAGGGAAAGCGGGGGCCTCTCCTACGAGCAGTACTTC
TRBJ2-1 TRBV14 NA NA CASSARDSTINNEQFF TGTGCCAGCAGCGCCCGGGACTCTACTATAAACAATGAGCAGTTCTTC
TRBJ2-3 TRBV19 NA NA CASSIMAGRGTDTQYF TGTGCCAGTAGTATAATGGCGGGGCGGGGCACAGATACGCAGTATTTT
TRBJ2-6 TRBV11-3 TRBD2 NA CASSSSFGRPGANVLTF TGTGCCAGCAGCTCGTCCTTCGGGAGGCCTGGGGCCAACGTCCTGACTTTC
TRBJ2-3 TRBV9 TRBD2 once CASSVGTSAEDTQYF TGTGCCAGCAGCGTAGGGACTAGCGCCGAGGATACGCAGTATTTT
TRBJ1-6 TRBV7-8 TRBD1 NA CASSPSGTGLHSPLHF TGTGCCAGCAGCCCCTCAGGGACAGGGTTGCATTCACCCCTCCACTTT
TRBJ2-2 TRBV4-3 TRBD1 few CASSQPQGALPGELFF TGCGCCAGCAGCCAACCGCAGGGGGCCCTCCCAGGGGAGCTGTTTTTT
TRBJ1-1 TRBV5-1 NA NA CASSLGGELNTEAFF TGCGCCAGCAGCTTGGGCGGAGAATTGAACACTGAAGCTTTCTTT
TRBJ2-2 TRBV19 NA NA CASTLTGVGGELFF TGTGCCAGTACCTTGACGGGGGTTGGCGGGGAGCTGTTTTTT
TRBJ1-2 TRBV12-5 NA NA CASGLGPPNYGYTF TGTGCTAGTGGACTTGGGCCCCCTAACTATGGCTACACCTTC
TRBJ2-1 TRBV11-2 TRBD2 NA CASSTRLAGAHEQFF TGTGCCAGCAGCACCAGACTAGCGGGAGCCCATGAGCAGTTCTTC
TRBJ2-1 TRBV5-6 TRBD2 NA CASSLAGSSGGEEQFF TGTGCCAGCAGCTTGGCGGGTTCTAGCGGGGGGGAAGAGCAGTTCTTC
TRBJ1-2 TRBV5-4 TRBD1 NA CASSWGTGNYGYTF TGTGCCAGCAGCTGGGGGACAGGGAACTATGGCTACACCTTC
TRBJ1-4 TRBV28 NA NA CASRIRSGELFF TGTGCCAGCCGGATAAGGAGCGGGGAACTGTTTTTT
TRBJ1-3 TRBV7-8 NA NA CASSPNQGGGNTIYF TGTGCCAGCAGCCCAAACCAGGGAGGTGGAAACACCATATATTTT
TRBJ1-4 TRBV19 TRBD1 NA CASSMTGKPEKLFF TGTGCCAGTAGTATGACAGGGAAACCAGAAAAACTGTTTTTT
TRBJ1-1 TRBV27 NA NA CASSSYTEAFF TGTGCCAGCAGTTCCTACACTGAAGCTTTCTTT
TRBJ1-1 TRBV7-9 NA once CASSLLSDTEAFF TGTGCCAGCAGCTTACTCTCCGACACTGAAGCTTTCTTT
TRBJ1-5 TRBV5-4 NA NA CASSLDSSQPQHF TGTGCCAGCAGCTTGGACAGTAGTCAGCCCCAGCATTTT
TRBJ1-2 TRBV2 NA NA CASSLNPGLERGGYTF TGTGCCAGCAGTCTTAATCCGGGACTGGAACGGGGTGGCTACACCTTC
TRBJ1-1 TRBV6-5 NA NA CASSYSPTGNTEAFF TGTGCCAGCAGTTACAGCCCTACAGGGAACACTGAAGCTTTCTTT
TRBJ2-7 TRBV5-1 TRBD2 NA CASTPGGVAGGHEQYF TGCGCCAGCACTCCTGGAGGTGTAGCGGGGGGGCACGAGCAGTACTTC
TRBJ1-1 TRBV15 NA NA CATSRGGTSGAEAFF TGTGCCACCAGCAGGGGTGGGACATCGGGCGCTGAAGCTTTCTTT
TRBJ2-7 TRBV7-2 TRBD1 once CASSLRQGVNYEQYF TGTGCCAGCAGCTTACGACAGGGTGTTAATTACGAGCAGTACTTC
TRBJ2-5 TRBV19 TRBD2 once CASSSNGGARETQYF TGTGCCAGTAGTAGTAACGGGGGGGCTAGGGAGACCCAGTACTTC
TRBJ2-1 TRBV7-2 NA NA CASSLRLWGVGREQFF TGTGCCAGCAGCTTAAGATTGTGGGGAGTAGGGCGAGAGCAGTTCTTC
TRBJ2-2 TRBV3-1/TRBV3-2 NA NA CASSQVSGELFF TGTGCCAGCAGCCAAGTGAGCGGGGAGCTGTTTTTT
TRBJ1-2 TRBV19 TRBD1 NA CASTPRTGKNYGYTF TGTGCCAGTACCCCCAGGACAGGCAAGAACTATGGCTACACCTTC
TRBJ2-1 TRBV14 TRBD2 NA CASSQGRRAGLNEQFF TGTGCCAGCAGCCAGGGCCGGCGAGCGGGACTAAATGAGCAGTTCTTC
TRBJ1-5 TRBV6-5 NA NA CASSRQGNQPQHF TGTGCCAGCAGCCGACAGGGCAATCAGCCCCAGCATTTT
TRBJ2-7 TRBV11-2 NA NA CASSLDFIAAYEQYF TGTGCCAGCAGCTTAGATTTTATAGCAGCCTACGAGCAGTACTTC
TRBJ1-6 TRBV28 NA NA CASSSPGGVGMNSPLHF TGTGCCAGCAGCTCGCCGGGGGGGGTAGGGATGAATTCACCCCTCCACTTT
TRBJ2-2 TRBV7-3 TRBD1 few CASSRDRDNTGELFF TGTGCCAGCAGCCGGGACAGGGACAACACCGGGGAGCTGTTTTTT
TRBJ2-2 TRBV18 NA NA CASSPPSGELFF TGTGCCAGCTCACCACCCTCCGGGGAGCTGTTTTTT
TRBJ1-2 TRBV5-1 NA NA CASSLVAGSYGYTF TGCGCCAGCAGCTTGGTAGCGGGGTCCTATGGCTACACCTTC
TRBJ2-7 TRBV28 NA NA CAIGTRTSPLYF TGTGCCATCGGGACCCGAACTAGCCCGCTGTACTTC
TRBJ1-4 TRBV30 NA NA CAWSEPHRATNEKLFF TGTGCCTGGAGCGAACCGCACAGAGCAACTAATGAAAAACTGTTTTTT
TRBJ1-1 TRBV4-2 NA NA CASSHVGRDMAEAFF TGTGCCAGCAGCCACGTAGGCCGGGACATGGCTGAAGCTTTCTTT
TRBJ2-1 TRBV6-2/TRBV6-3 TRBD2 NA CASSYPGLAGVGNEQFF TGTGCCAGCAGTTACCCGGGACTAGCGGGAGTCGGGAATGAGCAGTTCTTC
TRBJ2-3 TRBV27 TRBD2 NA CASSLPGTSGGDTQYF TGTGCCAGCAGTTTACCCGGGACTAGCGGGGGAGATACGCAGTATTTT
TRBJ2-1 TRBV6-2/TRBV6-3 NA once CASSYSGQGSPFF TGTGCCAGCAGTTACTCCGGCCAGGGTAGCCCCTTCTTC
TRBJ2-1 TRBV28 NA NA CASSFPSRLFF TGTGCCAGCAGTTTCCCGTCCCGTTTGTTCTTC
TRBJ2-3 TRBV7-9 TRBD1 NA CASSSRTGGLGDTQYF TGTGCCAGCAGCTCTAGGACAGGGGGCTTGGGAGATACGCAGTATTTT
TRBJ2-2 TRBV7-7 TRBD1 NA CASSYGSWTGGNTGELFF TGTGCTAGCAGCTACGGCTCCTGGACAGGGGGGAACACCGGGGAGCTGTTTTTT
TRBJ1-1 TRBV19 TRBD1 NA CASSILQGGSEAFF TGTGCCAGTAGTATTCTACAGGGGGGGAGTGAAGCTTTCTTT
TRBJ2-1 TRBV27 TRBD1 once CASSRYGDRGSYNEQFF TGTGCCAGCAGCCGTTATGGGGACAGGGGTTCCTACAATGAGCAGTTCTTC
TRBJ2-5 TRBV28 NA NA CASSYAPQGQETQYF TGTGCCAGCAGTTATGCCCCCCAGGGACAAGAGACCCAGTACTTC
TRBJ2-3 TRBV5-4 TRBD1 NA CASSLPGQGTDTQYF TGTGCCAGCAGCTTGCCGGGACAGGGCACAGATACGCAGTATTTT